This T cell receptor beta chain was identified in a study of response to subunit inactivated influenza vaccine. TCRdb reanalysed the RT-PCR reads using MiXCR and keeps one entry per CDR3 protein. The sample carries around 160,000 distinct CDR3 sequences, roughly 11% recorded once. CDR1 and CDR2 from the germline V gene are DFQATT and SNEGSKA (reference sequence). The CDR3 spans 14 residues. The V end lost 3 bases, the J end lost 4 bases, and 16 bases lay between the germline ends. This clonotype was seen repeatedly, ten times or more. The specimen comprised non-naive T cells sorted from PBMCs, sampled about 40 days after vaccination. The chain joins TRBV20-1 to TRBJ2-7; D gene uncertain. The receptor's source is a man aged 50 to 59 who received an inactivated influenza vaccine. The CDR3: CSARANPKGYEQYF. In DNA form, the CDR3 reads TGCAGTGCTAGGGCCAATCCCAAAGGGTACGAGCAGTACTTC.